This T cell receptor (beta chain) was found in a study of shared clonotypes between healthy human individuals. The study, taken as a whole, reports: Sharing across a few donors was seen in 4.5% to 6.5% of naive CD4 clonotypes. Naive subsets generally had larger estimated richness than memory subsets. In having few donors, the study represented limited genetic and exposure-history diversity.

Germline assignment: CDR1 MDHEN and CDR2 SYDVKM. The CDR3 runs 15 residues. V lost 10 bases, J lost 7 bases, and 22 bases lay in between. All of the donors resided in Nashville, Tennessee, and each was a Caucasian adult. With regard to this clone: What it recognizes is unknown.

Sequenced by immunoSEQ multiplex PCR; TCRdb stores in-frame clones only, minus some. This table holds roughly 2.5 million clones, 90% to 95% found once. This TCR came from a man in his late teens or twenties in good health. Sequences were obtained from naive CD4+ T cells sorted from blood. Subset given: CD45RA+ positively selected. V and J are TRBV28 and TRBJ1-4, with no clear D. This CDR3 reads CATYPAGRVGEKLFF. The CDR3, as DNA: TGTGCCACCTACCCCGCAGGCCGTGTTGGTGAAAAACTGTTTTTT.